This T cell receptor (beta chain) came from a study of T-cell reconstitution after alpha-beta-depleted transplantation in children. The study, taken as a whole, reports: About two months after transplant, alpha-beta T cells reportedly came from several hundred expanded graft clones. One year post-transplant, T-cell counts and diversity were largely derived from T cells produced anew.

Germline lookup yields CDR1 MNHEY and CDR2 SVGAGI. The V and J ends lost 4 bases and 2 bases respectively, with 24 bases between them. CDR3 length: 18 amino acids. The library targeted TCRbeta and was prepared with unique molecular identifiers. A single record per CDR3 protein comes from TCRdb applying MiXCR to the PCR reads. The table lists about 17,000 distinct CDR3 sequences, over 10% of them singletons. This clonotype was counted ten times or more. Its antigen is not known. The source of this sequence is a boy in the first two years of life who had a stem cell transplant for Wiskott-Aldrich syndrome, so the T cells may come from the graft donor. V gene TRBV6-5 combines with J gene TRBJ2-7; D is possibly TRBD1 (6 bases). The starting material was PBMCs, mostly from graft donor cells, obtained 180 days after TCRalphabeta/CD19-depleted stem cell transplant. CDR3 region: CASSFLPGTPHLAYEQYF. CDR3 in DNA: TGTGCCAGCAGTTTCCTTCCCGGGACACCTCATCTGGCCTACGAGCAGTACTTC.